A single sample is the source of the 20 T cell receptor beta chains below, sequenced in a study of Ad26.COV2.S vaccination and SARS-CoV-2 variants (dated by TCRdb to the early 2020s). The treatment or condition label corresponds to: some 20 received Ad26.COV2.S at low or high dose, single or two shots; 5 received placebo; per-sample allocation not given. Repertoires of vaccine and placebo recipients were sequenced from samples collected on day 63 after the first injection. Libraries were made using the immunoSEQ multiplex PCR assay. Entries here come from immuneACCESS through TCRdb and include only in-frame sequences with V and J called. Some clones fail to appear in such tables; in the studies checked, an unresolved V gene covers under half of the shortfall, and the cause of the remainder is unknown. Present in this sample are about 350,000 clones, about 89% of which were seen just once. Clones ranked in the top ten supply about 4.6% of the sample.

Here the sequenced sample was peripheral blood, taken in a trial of Ad26.COV2.S vaccine versus placebo. These receptor sequences come from a person aged 18 to 65 who received the Ad26.COV2.S COVID-19 vaccine or a placebo.

The V and J genes are TRBV3-1 (or the pseudogene TRBV3-2) and TRBJ1-6; weak D call: TRBD1 (5 bases). Trimming took 4 bases from V and 9 from J, leaving 16 bases between them. CDR3 size: 15 residues. Germline V lookup: CDR1 LGHDT, CDR2 YNNKEL (reference sequence). CDR3 region: CASSPRISRASPLHF. In DNA form, the CDR3 reads TGTGCCAGCAGCCCACGAATAAGCAGGGCTTCACCCCTCCACTTT.

The genes are TRBV2 and TRBJ1-1; D gene uncertain. The CDR3 covers 15 residues. The germline CDR1 and CDR2 sequences are SNHLY and FYNNEI. Trimming took 5 bases from V and 4 from J, leaving 17 bases between them. The CDR3 DNA sequence: TGTGCCAGCAGTATGACACGAGACCCAGGCACTGAAGCTTTCTTT. Amino acids: CASSMTRDPGTEAFF.

The table lists this clone with a few counts. This chain joins TRBV5-1 and TRBJ2-1; 8 nucleotides align to TRBD2. V shed 2 bases and J 4 bases; nucleotides not matched to a gene: 5. Germline CDR1 reads SGHRS; CDR2 reads YFSETQ. The CDR3 consists of 15 residues. The CDR3: CASSFAGGRYNEQFF. The CDR3 DNA follows: TGCGCCAGCAGCTTTGCGGGGGGACGATACAATGAGCAGTTCTTC. The variable domain in full, with the rest retrieved from reference TRBV5-1 and TRBJ2-1, is KAGVTQTPRYLIKTRGQQVTLSCSPISGHRSVSWYQQTPGQGLQFLFEYFSETQRNKGNFPGRFSGRQFSNSRSEMNVSTLELGDSALYLCASSFAGGRYNEQFFGPGTRLTVL.

The chain is built from TRBV6-5 and TRBJ2-5, with D possibly matching TRBD2 (7 bases). The CDR3 has 15 amino acids. Trimming cost V 5 bases and J 4 bases, with 17 bases left between them. CDR1 and CDR2 from the germline V gene are MNHEY and SVGAGI. The CDR3 nucleotides are TGTGCCAGCAGTACCCGGTGGGGAGGGGGAGAGACCCAGTACTTC. Residues: CASSTRWGGGETQYF.

The chain combines TRBV7-3 with TRBJ1-1, with D hard to call. Germline-derived CDR1 and CDR2 are SGHTA and FQGTGA. V was cut by 2 bases and J by 4 bases, with 8 bases left in between. The CDR3 length is 13 residues. The CDR3 coding sequence is TGTGCCAGCAGCTTAGGGTTGAGCACTGAAGCTTTCTTT. Encoded protein: CASSLGLSTEAFF.

Note on this clone: Other DNA sequences within the sample encode an identical CDR3. The chain has TRBV5-4 and TRBJ2-1; 8 nucleotides line up with TRBD1. Trimming took 2 bases from V and 2 from J; bases not matched to a gene: 3. CDR3 length: 15 amino acids. In germline, CDR1 is SGHNT, CDR2 YYREEE (reference sequence). CDR3 in amino acids: CASSFGTGPYNEQFF. The CDR3 coding sequence is TGTGCCAGCAGCTTCGGGACAGGACCCTACAATGAGCAGTTCTTC.

The CDR3 bases are TGTGCCAGCAGCTTAGATGGAGGGTACGATCAGCCCCAGCATTTT. It translates to CASSLDGGYDQPQHF. The chain joins TRBV11-2 to TRBJ1-5; no definite D call. CDR1 SGHAT and CDR2 FQNNGV come from the germline V gene. The CDR3 contains 15 residues. Trimming stripped 0 bases from V and 5 bases from J, with 11 bases between.

The chain carries TRBV6-5 and TRBJ2-3, with TRBD1 identical over 10 bases. The length of the CDR3 is 15 residues. After removal of 6 bases from V and 1 base from J, the junction contained 4 bases not matched to a gene. CDR1 and CDR2 (germline): MNHEY, SVGAGI. This CDR3 is CASRRDRGGTDTQYF. CDR3 coding DNA: TGTGCCAGCAGAAGGGACAGGGGAGGCACAGATACGCAGTATTTT.

A word on this clone: Germline and junction disagree at one end, which may indicate a read error. The V and J genes are TRBV15 and TRBJ1-5; D is possibly TRBD1 (5 bases). The CDR3 consists of 17 residues. In germline, CDR1 is LNHNV, CDR2 YYDKDF (reference sequence). CDR3 sequence reads: CATSENQVDSSDQPQHF. For the CDR3, the DNA is TGTGCCACCAGCGAGAATCAGGTCGACAGTAGCGATCAGCCCCAGCATTTT.

The chain is built from TRBV4-1 and TRBJ2-6; 8 bases line up with TRBD2. Germline CDR1 is MGHRA and CDR2 is YSYEKL. The CDR3 has 17 amino acids. V trimming: 1 base; J trimming: 3 bases; junction bases outside the gene matches: 5. CDR3 in amino acids: CASSQGLAGFGANVLTF. The DNA of the CDR3 is TGCGCCAGCAGCCAAGGGCTAGCGGGCTTTGGGGCCAACGTCCTGACTTTC.

This clone was picked up a small number of times. The chain recombines TRBV12-3 or TRBV12-4 with TRBJ1-4; 7 bases are shared with TRBD1. The CDR3 runs 12 residues. V lost 9 bases and J lost 8; bases outside the gene matches: 6. CDR3 bases: TGTGCCAGTCGACGGGGACAGGAAAAACTGTTTTTT. This sequence encodes CASRRGQEKLFF.

This clone is a singleton in its sample. This sequence joins TRBV28 and TRBJ2-2; 7 nucleotides line up with TRBD2. The CDR3 length is 15 residues. V lost 2 bases and J lost 8; bases outside the gene matches: 8. The germline CDR1 and CDR2 sequences are MDHEN and SYDVKM. This chain's CDR3 is CASSLAGAVTGELFF. CDR3 sequence (DNA): TGTGCCAGCAGTTTAGCGGGAGCAGTAACTGGGGAGCTGTTTTTT. Based on the CDR3 plus reference TRBV28 and TRBJ2-2, the full variable domain is DVKVTQSSRYLVKRTGEKVFLECVQDMDHENMFWYRQDPGLGLRLIYFSYDVKMKEKGDIPEGYSVSREKKERFSLILESASTNQTSMYLCASSLAGAVTGELFFGEGSRLTVL.

This clone was counted only a few times. The chain recombines TRBV4-1 with TRBJ1-2; D call uncertain. Germline CDR1 MGHRA, CDR2 YSYEKL. V was trimmed by 1 base and J by 3 bases, leaving 9 bases between them. The CDR3 runs 14 residues. In DNA form, the CDR3 reads TGCGCCAGCAGCCAAGTAGGCACTGACTATGGCTACACCTTC. Translated: CASSQVGTDYGYTF.

The CDR3 DNA follows: TGTGCCAGCAGCTTCGCGAGTGCGTACGAGCAGTACTTC. Translating gives CASSFASAYEQYF. The chain uses TRBV7-9 and TRBJ2-7; D call uncertain. Germline loops: CDR1 SEHNR, CDR2 FQNEAQ (reference sequence). The CDR3 runs to 13 residues. Trimming removed 3 bases from V and 4 bases from J, with 10 bases in between.

Only a few counts were recorded for this clone. The V gene is TRBV27, the J gene TRBJ1-1; maybe TRBD1 (6 bases). CDR1 and CDR2 from the germline V gene are MNHEY and SMNVEV (reference sequence). V lost 4 bases and J lost 1, with 13 bases in between. The CDR3 contains 15 residues. The CDR3 bases are TGTGCCAGCAGTTGGGGGGCAAGTAAGAACACTGAAGCTTTCTTT. As protein: CASSWGASKNTEAFF.

The rearrangement links TRBV4-3 to TRBJ1-4; D remains ambiguous. The CDR3 runs 15 residues. Trimming removed 0 bases at V and 2 bases at J, with 7 bases between. In germline, CDR1 is LGHNA, CDR2 YSLEER. This chain's CDR3 is CASSQDWETNEKLFF. Written as DNA, the CDR3 is TGCGCCAGCAGCCAAGATTGGGAGACTAATGAAAAACTGTTTTTT.

The CDR3 coding sequence is TGCGCCAGCAGCTTACAGGGGGCGCGCGGAGGGGCTAACTATGGCTACACCTTC. Translated: CASSLQGARGGANYGYTF. The J gene is TRBJ1-2, the V gene TRBV5-1; 9 bases are shared with TRBD1. The CDR3 covers 18 residues. The germline V gene encodes CDR1 SGHRS and CDR2 YFSETQ. The V and J ends lost 2 bases and 0 bases, in that order; junction bases with no gene match: 11.

J is TRBJ1-2 and V is TRBV3-1 (or the pseudogene TRBV3-2); D gene ambiguous. The germline gives CDR1 LGHDT, CDR2 YNNKEL (reference sequence). V lost 0 bases to trimming and J lost 3 bases, with 11 bases between them. There are 15 residues in the CDR3. The CDR3 DNA follows: TGTGCCAGCAGCCAAGATCGACAAGACTACTATGGCTACACCTTC. Amino acids: CASSQDRQDYYGYTF.

V gene TRBV5-1 combines with J gene TRBJ1-1; D may be TRBD1 (6 bases). V was trimmed by 5 bases and J by 4 bases, leaving 15 bases between them. The CDR3 length is 14 residues. CDR1 is SGHRS and CDR2 is YFSETQ in the germline V gene. The CDR3 DNA sequence: TGCGCCAGCAGGTATACAGGGTCTTCCACTGAAGCTTTCTTT. This gives the protein CASRYTGSSTEAFF.

Concerning this clone itself: The sample carries other DNA sequences with the same CDR3. The rearrangement joins TRBV7-3 to TRBJ1-1; no definite D call. The CDR3 has 13 amino acids. Germline V gene lookup returns CDR1 SGHTA and CDR2 FQGTGA. Trimming took off 0 bases at V and 1 base at J, with 3 bases between the two ends. The CDR3 region is CASSLTGNTEAFF. In nucleotides, the CDR3 is TGTGCCAGCAGCTTAACAGGGAACACTGAAGCTTTCTTT.